This TCR beta chain was observed in a study of cytomegalovirus exposure and HLA in healthy donors. The study ran its PCR with 60 Vbeta and 13 Jbeta primers. As originally analysed: Per a later analysis, the number of unique TCR beta chains was 75 million to 90 million, of which some 9.9 million were shared. Clones were read by immunoSEQ multiplex PCR, and TCRdb kept only the in-frame ones, dropping some. V, J and clone size reflect that table, while D and trimming were determined from the DNA. The data hold some 100,000 clones, with about four fifths observed a single time. There were likely unrecorded immune exposures, though donors were nominally healthy when sampled. The germline V gene has CDR1 SEHNR and CDR2 FQNEAQ (reference sequence). The junction had 1 base not matched to a gene; V was cut back by 0 bases and J by 2 bases. The CDR3 has 15 amino acids.

The genes are TRBV7-9 and TRBJ1-2; TRBD1 matches 9 bases. The sample consisted of PBMCs. The sequence was collected from a man younger than 35 in good health and CMV-seronegative. The CDR3 region is CASSLAGTGNYGYTF. The CDR3 DNA is TGTGCCAGCAGCTTAGCCGGGACAGGGAACTATGGCTACACCTTC.